This passage covers 30 T cell receptor beta chains from one sample sequenced in a study of neurological immune-mediated disorders. TCRdb redid the calling of the 5' RACE reads with MiXCR, one entry per CDR3 protein. This table holds about 40,000 distinct CDR3 sequences, 2% to 2.5% found once. Sample: PBMCs. These TCRs come from a man in his fifties with multiple sclerosis.

This clonotype was observed at least ten times. The chain links TRBV20-1 to TRBJ1-4; D not certain. The ends were cut back, 7 bases at V and 13 bases at J, with 7 bases in the middle. The CDR3 is 8 residues long. Germline V gene sequence: CDR1 DFQATT, CDR2 SNEGSKA (reference sequence). This CDR3 reads CSGRRLFF. CDR3 nucleotides: TGCAGTGGAAGGCGACTGTTTTTT.

This clonotype showed up many times. The chain recombines TRBV4-1 with TRBJ1-1; a possible D gene is TRBD1 (6 bases). V was pared by 4 bases and J by 0 bases, with 12 bases between. This CDR3 has 15 amino acids. Per germline, CDR1 MGHRA and CDR2 YSYEKL. The CDR3 here is CASSPWTEMNTEAFF. The CDR3 nucleotides are TGCGCCAGCAGCCCTTGGACAGAGATGAACACTGAAGCTTTCTTT.

This clonotype was picked up many times. J is TRBJ1-2 and V is TRBV6-4; no definite D call. Germline V gene lookup returns CDR1 MRHNA and CDR2 SNTAGT. This CDR3 is 13 amino acids long. V was trimmed by 7 bases and J by 4 bases, leaving 13 bases between them. The CDR3 DNA reads TGTGCCAGCACCCCTGGGCCTCCCTATGGCTACACCTTC. Amino acids: CASTPGPPYGYTF.

This clonotype was picked up many times. This chain joins TRBV12-3 or TRBV12-4 and TRBJ1-5; TRBD1 matches 8 bases. V lost 1 base, J lost 5 bases, and 7 bases stayed unmatched. CDR3 length equals 16 residues. In DNA form, the CDR3 reads TGTGCCAGCAGTTTAGGGTCCCAGGGGGCCCATCAGCCCCAGCATTTT. It codes for CASSLGSQGAHQPQHF.

This clonotype has at least ten counts. V and J are TRBV6-5 and TRBJ2-1; TRBD2 is a possible D gene (6 bases). V lost 6 bases and J 3 bases, leaving 15 bases between the germline ends. This CDR3 has 15 amino acids. Looked up from germline, CDR1 is MNHEY and CDR2 is SVGAGI. The DNA of the CDR3 is TGTGCCAGCAGCAAGGCAGGACTAAACTACAATGAGCAGTTCTTC. Amino acids: CASSKAGLNYNEQFF.

This clonotype was seen many times. V is TRBV25-1 and J is TRBJ1-6, with 7 bases matching TRBD1. The CDR3 consists of 15 residues. The junction had 11 bases not matched to a gene; V was cut back by 5 bases and J by 10 bases. Germline values: CDR1 MGHDK, CDR2 SYGVNS. The CDR3 coding sequence is TGTGCCAGCAGTCCCAGGGGGAGGGTGCGCTCACCCCTCCACTTT. Amino acids: CASSPRGRVRSPLHF.

At least ten counts were recorded for this clonotype. A much larger clone is a single base away; this may be a read error. The chain joins TRBV20-1 to TRBJ2-1; perhaps TRBD1 as D (6 bases). CDR1 DFQATT and CDR2 SNEGSKA come from the germline V gene (reference sequence). The CDR3 is 15 residues long. Trimming cost V 4 bases and J 1 base, with 14 bases left between them. The CDR3 sequence is CSAISRTESYNEQFF. CDR3 bases: TGCAGTGCTATCTCGCGGACAGAATCCTACAATGAGCAGTTCTTC.

With regard to this clonotype: Compared with germline, one end of the junction differs, possibly owing to a read error. The CDR3: CASSGSLQGLGSPLNF. CDR3 bases: TGCGCCAGTAGCGGCTCCCTACAGGGGCTGGGGTCACCCCTCAACTTT. The J gene is TRBJ1-6, the V gene TRBV5-1, with 7 positions matching TRBD1. Germline V CDR1 and CDR2: SGHRS, YFSETQ. The CDR3 consists of 16 residues.

The table lists this clonotype with many counts. The rearrangement uses TRBV5-5 and TRBJ1-3; the D gene is possibly TRBD1 (6 bases). With 5 bases removed from V and 1 base from J, the gap between germline ends came to 10 bases. Germline CDR1 is SGHKS and CDR2 is YYEKEE (reference sequence). The CDR3 contains 14 residues. The CDR3 DNA reads TGTGCCAGCAGTTTAAGGGGGTCTGGAAACACCATATATTTT. The encoded protein is CASSLRGSGNTIYF.

About this clonotype: As the CDR3 is not closed by the conserved phenylalanine or tryptophan, this likely results from a read error. The chain has TRBV4-3 and TRBJ1-2, with D maybe TRBD1 (6 bases). Trimming left V 0 bases short and J 4 bases short, with 9 bases between. The CDR3 totals 14 residues. In germline, CDR1 is LGHNA, CDR2 YSLEER. CDR3 amino acids: CASSQDRGGYGYTN. The CDR3 DNA is TGCGCCAGCAGCCAAGATCGAGGGGGCTATGGCTACACCAAC.

This clonotype was seen many times. The chain has TRBV12-3 or TRBV12-4 and TRBJ2-1; D is unclear. CDR3 length equals 14 residues. The V and J ends lost 7 bases and 6 bases respectively, with 16 bases between them. The CDR3 loop is CASTKLGALNEQFF. In DNA, the CDR3 is TGTGCCAGCACCAAATTAGGAGCGCTCAATGAGCAGTTCTTC.

The table lists this clonotype with many counts. At one end, the junction sequence differs from germline, possibly due to a read error. V usage is TRBV7-2 and J usage is TRBJ1-5, with D maybe TRBD1 (5 bases). The CDR3 contains 13 residues. Germline CDR1 reads SGHTA; CDR2 reads FQGNSA. The CDR3 DNA reads TGTGCCAGCAGCTCGCGGGGGGATCAGCCCCAGAATTTT. The encoded protein is CASSSRGDQPQNF. The whole variable domain, filled in from reference TRBV7-2 and TRBJ1-5, reads GAGVSQSPSNKVTEKGKDVELRCDPISGHTALYWYRQSLGQGLEFLIYFQGNSAPDKSGLPSDRFSAERTGGSVSTLTIQRTQQEDSAVYLCASSSRGDQPQNFGDGTRLSIL.

This clonotype was detected ten times or more. The V and J genes are TRBV12-3 or TRBV12-4 and TRBJ1-1; tentative D call: TRBD1 (6 bases). The V end lost 6 bases, the J end lost 8 bases, and 13 bases lay between the germline ends. This CDR3 has 12 residues. The CDR3 DNA reads TGTGCCAGCAGGGGGGACATTGCGGAAGCTTTCTTT. Its translation: CASRGDIAEAFF.

This clonotype was seen repeatedly, ten times or more. V and J are TRBV29-1 and TRBJ1-5, with TRBD1 as a possible D gene (5 bases). The V end lost 1 base, the J end lost 4 bases, and 8 bases lay between the germline ends. The CDR3 length is 13 residues. Germline CDR1 reads SQVTM; CDR2 reads ANQGSEA. CDR3 residues: CSVEGQPNQPQHF. CDR3 in DNA: TGCAGCGTTGAAGGACAGCCAAATCAGCCCCAGCATTTT.

This clonotype was counted at least ten times. This chain links TRBV4-3 with TRBJ2-3; possible D gene TRBD1, 6 bases. Deletions cut 0 bases from V and 4 bases from J, with 17 bases between. Per germline, CDR1 LGHNA and CDR2 YSLEER. The CDR3 extends over 17 amino acids. The CDR3 coding sequence is TGCGCCAGCAGCCAAGATATCAGGGCAGGGGAAGCAGATACGCAGTATTTT. It translates to CASSQDIRAGEADTQYF.

This clonotype has only a few counts. J is TRBJ2-1 and V is TRBV18; 13 bases are a match to TRBD2. V trimming: 3 bases; J trimming: 5 bases; junction bases outside the gene matches: 10. Germline assignment: CDR1 KGHSH and CDR2 LQKENI. This CDR3 is 18 amino acids long. The chain's CDR3 is CASSPSRLAGGNHNEQFF. For the CDR3, the DNA is TGTGCCAGCTCACCCTCCCGACTAGCGGGGGGCAACCACAATGAGCAGTTCTTC.

This clonotype occurred many times. Relative to the germline gene, one junction end is altered; a read error may explain this. The chain has TRBV28 and TRBJ1-5; D uncertain. Germline CDR1 MDHEN, CDR2 SYDVKM. The CDR3 is made up of 14 amino acids. In DNA form, the CDR3 reads TGTGCCAGCAGAGGGCGATTGTGGATCCAGCCCCAGAATTTT. It translates to CASRGRLWIQPQNF.

This clonotype has at least ten counts. The chain employs TRBV6-5 and TRBJ1-1; a possible D gene is TRBD1 (5 bases). Germline V gene sequence: CDR1 MNHEY, CDR2 SVGAGI. V lost 0 bases and J lost 5, with 16 bases in between. This CDR3 has 16 residues. The CDR3, as DNA: TGTGCCAGCAGTTACTCGTCGGGGGGTTTATCGACTGAAGCTTTCTTT. The encoded protein is CASSYSSGGLSTEAFF.

This clonotype occurred many times. J is TRBJ1-4 and V is TRBV5-1; tentative D call: TRBD1 (5 bases). Germline V gene data show CDR1 as SGHRS and CDR2 as YFSETQ. This CDR3 has 15 residues. Between the trimmed V and J ends, which lost 4 bases and 8 bases, there was a span of 18 bases. The CDR3 spells CASSLGAGTGEKLFF. For the CDR3, the DNA is TGCGCCAGCAGCCTAGGCGCGGGTACAGGCGAAAAACTGTTTTTT.

This clonotype appeared many times. This chain links TRBV20-1 with TRBJ1-1, with D possibly TRBD1 on 5 matching bases. Germline V gene sequence: CDR1 DFQATT, CDR2 SNEGSKA (reference sequence). This CDR3 has 11 amino acids. The V and J ends lost 5 bases and 1 base respectively, with 5 bases between them. CDR3 sequence reads: CSAGQNTEAFF. CDR3 in DNA: TGCAGTGCTGGACAGAACACTGAAGCTTTCTTT.

In its sample, this clonotype was seen many times. V and J are TRBV15 and TRBJ2-3; 10 positions agree with TRBD2. Germline CDR1 reads LNHNV; CDR2 reads YYDKDF (reference sequence). The CDR3 spans 16 residues. V lost 2 bases to trimming and J lost 7 bases; unmatched junction nucleotides: 9. CDR3 sequence reads: CATSRQPGLAPNTQYF. CDR3 DNA sequence: TGTGCCACCAGCAGACAACCGGGACTAGCGCCTAATACGCAGTATTTT.

This clonotype was counted ten times or more. The rearrangement joins TRBV7-9 to TRBJ2-5; TRBD1 agrees at 9 bases. There are 14 residues in the CDR3. V lost 8 bases and J lost 3; bases outside the gene matches: 7. Germline-derived CDR1 and CDR2 are SEHNR and FQNEAQ (reference sequence). CDR3 region: CASFDRDREETQYF. CDR3 DNA: TGTGCCAGCTTCGATCGGGACAGGGAAGAGACCCAGTACTTC.

This clonotype was seen at least ten times. The chain uses TRBV27 and TRBJ2-3; D gene unclear. V was clipped by 5 bases and J by 0 bases, with 9 bases between them. The CDR3 extends over 14 amino acids. Germline lookup yields CDR1 MNHEY and CDR2 SMNVEV (reference sequence). CDR3 coding DNA: TGTGCCAGCAGTGGGTCCACTAGCACAGATACGCAGTATTTT. Translated, it gives CASSGSTSTDTQYF.

This sequence joins TRBV5-1 and TRBJ2-7; a weak D match, TRBD1 (6 bases). Per germline, CDR1 SGHRS and CDR2 YFSETQ. The CDR3 spans 16 residues. V lost 0 bases to trimming and J lost 3 bases, with 16 bases between them. CDR3 sequence: CASSLVLTGNFYEQYF. The CDR3, as DNA: TGCGCCAGCAGCTTGGTCTTGACAGGAAATTTCTACGAGCAGTACTTC.

There are many counts of this clonotype. The V and J genes are TRBV7-9 and TRBJ1-4; 7 bases line up with TRBD1. The CDR3 is made up of 14 amino acids. Germline CDR1 is SEHNR and CDR2 is FQNEAQ (reference sequence). The V gene end was trimmed by 5 bases and the J gene end by 5 bases; junction bases not matched to a gene: 5. Written as DNA, the CDR3 is TGTGCCAGCAGCCTCAGGGGGGACAATGAAAAACTGTTTTTT. This codes for CASSLRGDNEKLFF.

V usage is TRBV12-3 or TRBV12-4 and J usage is TRBJ2-2; 10 nucleotides align to TRBD2. The trim removed 4 bases at V and 5 bases at J, leaving 7 bases unmatched. The CDR3 spans 16 residues. The CDR3 loop is CASSYQLAGETGELFF. The DNA of the CDR3 is TGTGCCAGCAGTTACCAGCTAGCGGGGGAAACCGGGGAGCTGTTTTTT.

In its sample, this clonotype was seen many times. The chain couples TRBV5-6 to TRBJ2-1, with D hard to call. The V end was cut by 0 bases, the J end by 14 bases, with 9 bases between. CDR3 size: 11 residues. The germline V gene encodes CDR1 SGHDT and CDR2 YYEEEE. The CDR3 region has the DNA TGTGCCAGCAGCTTGGACTCAAAAGAGTTCTTC. It is translated as CASSLDSKEFF.

Ten or more counts support this clonotype. The CDR3, as DNA: TGTGCCAGCAGTGAAGCATCAGGCAGGGTTGGCTACACCTTC. It translates to CASSEASGRVGYTF. The genes are TRBV2 and TRBJ1-2, with D possibly TRBD1 on 5 matching bases. The CDR3 has 14 residues. In germline, CDR1 is SNHLY, CDR2 FYNNEI. With 0 bases removed from V and 7 bases from J, the gap between germline ends came to 12 bases.

The sample holds many counts of this clonotype. This chain joins TRBV7-9 and TRBJ1-2; D is ambiguous. Germline CDR1 and CDR2: SEHNR and FQNEAQ (reference sequence). This CDR3 region has 13 residues. With 5 bases removed from V and 4 bases from J, the gap between germline ends came to 11 bases. The CDR3 sequence: CASSPDPSYGYTF. Here the CDR3 DNA reads TGTGCCAGCAGCCCGGACCCGTCCTATGGCTACACCTTC. The whole variable domain, remainder taken from reference TRBV7-9 and TRBJ1-2, is DTGVSQNPRHKITKRGQNVTFRCDPISEHNRLYWYRQTLGQGPEFLTYFQNEAQLEKSRLLSDRFSAERPKGSFSTLEIQRTEQGDSAMYLCASSPDPSYGYTFGSGTRLTVV.

This clonotype was seen at least ten times. V usage is TRBV15 and J usage is TRBJ1-1, with 7 bases lining up with TRBD1. The germline V gene has CDR1 LNHNV and CDR2 YYDKDF (reference sequence). Trimming took 3 bases from V and 1 from J; bases not matched to a gene: 5. The CDR3 spans 15 residues. In DNA, the CDR3 is TGTGCCACCAGCAGGGACAGGCGAGGGAACACTGAAGCTTTCTTT. Translating it yields CATSRDRRGNTEAFF.